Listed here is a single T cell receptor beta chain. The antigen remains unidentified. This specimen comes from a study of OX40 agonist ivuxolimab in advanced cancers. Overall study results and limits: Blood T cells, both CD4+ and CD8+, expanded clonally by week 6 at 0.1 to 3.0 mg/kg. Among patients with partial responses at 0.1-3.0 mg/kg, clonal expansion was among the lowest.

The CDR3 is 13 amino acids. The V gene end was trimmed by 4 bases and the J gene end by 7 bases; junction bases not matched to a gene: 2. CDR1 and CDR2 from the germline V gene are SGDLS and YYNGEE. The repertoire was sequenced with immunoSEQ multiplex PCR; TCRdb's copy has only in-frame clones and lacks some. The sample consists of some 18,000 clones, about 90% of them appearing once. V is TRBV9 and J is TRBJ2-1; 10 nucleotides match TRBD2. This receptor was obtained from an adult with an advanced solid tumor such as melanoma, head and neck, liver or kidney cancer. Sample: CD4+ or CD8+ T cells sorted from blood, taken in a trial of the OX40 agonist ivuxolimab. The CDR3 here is CASSPTSGNEQFF. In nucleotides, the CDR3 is TGTGCCAGCAGCCCGACTAGCGGGAATGAGCAGTTCTTC.